This T cell receptor beta chain was captured by sequencing in a study of blood T cell repertoires in COVID-19 (dated by TCRdb to 2018 to 2021). About the investigation overall: The collaborator samples originated in the United States, Italy and Spain and spanned the acute and convalescent phases of COVID-19. The material from the prospective study consisted of cDNA or gDNA derived from T cells, B-cell-depleted T cells, or PBMCs. Samples were obtained from the ongoing ImmuneRACE study (first 160 participants) and from some 1,300 subjects provided by 6 global collaborators. The repertoires were released in a freely available public database intended as a resource for research on the immune response to SARS-CoV-2. The sample metadata nearly always contained a de-identified subject ID, COVID-19 status, age in years and sex. Subjects who had been exposed to COVID-19, were actively infected with it, or had recovered from it provided the deeply sampled blood TCRbeta repertoires that made up the dataset. Where available, HLA class I and class II types were taken from metadata supplied by the sample provider and were not determined by assay-based typing. Points the paper makes about the study in general: The quantity of clinical and demographic metadata differed by source and by participant and was supplied without curation.

TCRbeta CDR3 regions were amplified from genomic DNA using the immunoSEQ Assay, a bias-controlled multiplex PCR. In the source study's methods: Within the assay, amplification of reference gene primers was used to estimate how many nucleated cells each sample contained. To quantify the absolute abundance of each unique TCRbeta CDR3 rearrangement, sequence reads were collapsed and filtered. For each sample, productive Simpson clonality was calculated as the square root of Simpson's diversity index over productive rearrangements. TCRdb took over this immuneACCESS table, retaining in-frame rearrangements with V and J assigned. Such tables are incomplete; in checked studies, under half of the missing clones stem from an unresolved V gene, and the remainder is unexplained. The V and J calls and clone size are taken from that table; D and trimming were inferred from the DNA. The sample includes approximately 180,000 clones, with approximately 85% observed a single time. Of the sample, under 8% is held by the ten largest clones.

Participants in the prospective study were enrolled through a virtual design, were aged about 18 to 100 years, and lived in roughly 26 United States geographic areas. In the prospective study, cohorts were assigned on the basis of participant-reported clinical history obtained from a screening survey and a study questionnaire. For ImmuneRACE Cohort 3, a participant was defined as recovered based on two consecutive negative NP/OP PCR tests, clearance by a healthcare professional, or resolution of symptoms. Each participant in the prospective study had whole blood, serum and a nasopharyngeal or oropharyngeal swab collected by mobile phlebotomists. Participants in the prospective study had the option to provide additional blood draws and questionnaires over a 2-month period. Prospective study blood samples were shipped either frozen or at room temperature before DNA extraction. With regard to this clone: The target of this receptor is not known. The input lacks base qualities; no much larger clone sits a single base away.

The sequenced sample consisted of PBMCs or T cells enriched from blood (not recorded which). The receptor was isolated from a man aged 40-50 years who had recovered from COVID-19.

The CDR3 corresponds to CASSFQGGTEAFF. Here is the DNA: TGTGCCAGCAGTTTCCAGGGTGGCACTGAAGCTTTCTTT. Here the chain combines TRBV27 and TRBJ1-1, and the D gene may be TRBD1, 5 bases matching. The CDR3 has 13 amino acids, counting the end cysteine and phenylalanine. The CDR3 DNA has 39 bases and is translated from base 1. The V end loses 3 bases and the J end loses 4 bases, and a stretch of 9 bases separates them. The germline V gene (reference sequence) specifies MNHEY as CDR1 and SMNVEV as CDR2.